The following is a TCR beta chain sequence with its context. The antigen is not known. Germline loops: CDR1 SGHTA, CDR2 FQGNSA. J gave up 3 bases and V 4 bases, and 8 bases lay outside the gene matches. This CDR3 is 15 amino acids long. This entry belongs to a study of cytomegalovirus exposure and HLA in healthy donors. The study, taken as a whole, reports: About 180 TCR beta chains were listed as cytomegalovirus-associated. Later, an analysis showed that TCR beta chains associated with HLA were more clonally expanded than others that were equally common. Analysis was carried out at a later point, and it linked a missense DCLRE1C variant to TCR beta V- and J-gene trimming. HLA alleles were associated with 16,951 TCR beta sequences in a later analysis at 0.05 false discovery rate.

PCR primers comprised 60 Vbeta and 13 Jbeta primers. Repertoires were generated with immunoSEQ multiplex PCR, while TCRdb's copy carries only in-frame clones and drops some. The sample yields 55,000 to 75,000 clones, 70% to 85% seen once. The genes are TRBV7-2 and TRBJ2-7, with TRBD1 matching over 8 bases. This receptor was taken from a girl aged 10 to 17 in good health and CMV-seropositive. Sequenced: PBMCs. This CDR3 reads CASSSDRDVSYEQYF. In nucleotides, the CDR3 is TGTGCCAGCAGCTCGGACAGGGACGTTAGCTACGAGCAGTACTTC.